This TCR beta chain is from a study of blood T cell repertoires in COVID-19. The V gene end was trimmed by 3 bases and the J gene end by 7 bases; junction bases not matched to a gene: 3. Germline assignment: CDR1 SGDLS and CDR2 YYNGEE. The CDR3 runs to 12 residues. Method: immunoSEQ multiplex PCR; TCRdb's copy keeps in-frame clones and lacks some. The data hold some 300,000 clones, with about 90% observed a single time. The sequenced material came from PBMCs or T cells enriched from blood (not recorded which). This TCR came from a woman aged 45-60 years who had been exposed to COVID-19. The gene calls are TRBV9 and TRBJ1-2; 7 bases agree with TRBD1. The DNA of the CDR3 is TGTGCCAGCAGCGCATACAGGGGTGGCTACACCTTC. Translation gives CASSAYRGGYTF.